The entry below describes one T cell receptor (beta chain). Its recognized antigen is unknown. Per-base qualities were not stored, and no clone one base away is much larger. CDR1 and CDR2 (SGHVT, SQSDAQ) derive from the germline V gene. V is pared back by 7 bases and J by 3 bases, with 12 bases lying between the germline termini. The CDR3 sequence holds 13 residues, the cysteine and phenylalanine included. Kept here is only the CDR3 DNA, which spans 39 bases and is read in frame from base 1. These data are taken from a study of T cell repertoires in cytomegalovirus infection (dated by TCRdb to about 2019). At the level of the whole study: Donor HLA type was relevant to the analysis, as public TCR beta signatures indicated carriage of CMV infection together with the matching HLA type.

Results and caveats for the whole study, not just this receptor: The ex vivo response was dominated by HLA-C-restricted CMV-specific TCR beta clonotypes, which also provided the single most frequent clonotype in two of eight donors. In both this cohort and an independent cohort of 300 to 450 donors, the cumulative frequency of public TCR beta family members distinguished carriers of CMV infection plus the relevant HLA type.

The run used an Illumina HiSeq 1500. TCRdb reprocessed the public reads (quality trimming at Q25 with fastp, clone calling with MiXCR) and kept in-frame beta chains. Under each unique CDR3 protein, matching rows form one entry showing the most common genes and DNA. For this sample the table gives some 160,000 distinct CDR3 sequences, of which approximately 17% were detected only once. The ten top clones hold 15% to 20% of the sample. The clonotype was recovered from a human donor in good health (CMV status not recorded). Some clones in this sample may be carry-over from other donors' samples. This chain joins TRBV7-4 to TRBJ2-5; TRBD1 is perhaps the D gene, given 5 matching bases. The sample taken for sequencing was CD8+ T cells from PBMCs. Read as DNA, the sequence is TGTGCCAGCAACTTGGTAGGGGAAGAGACCCAGTACTTC. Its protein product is CASNLVGEETQYF.